A selection of T cell receptor beta chains follows, all from one sample in a study of kidney transplant recipient with SARS-CoV-2 infection. Via MiXCR, TCRdb re-called the reads, giving one row per CDR3 protein. The table includes about 240,000 distinct CDR3 sequences, around 30% detected once. This specimen was a blood sample, taken at baseline and between days 110 and 120 from a kidney transplant recipient. The receptors were gathered from a male patient aged 30 to 40 who had COVID-19 and was a kidney transplant recipient. The graft donor may have given rise to some T cells. CDR3s include the opening cysteine and the closing phenylalanine or tryptophan. The D gene is left open where the match is weak. Size is omitted from some rows. Given values are once, few, many or a class for expanded clones.

>NA|TRBJ1-2|TRBV16|NA
TGTGCCAGCAGCATCAGTTCGGTCGTTAGAAAGACCTATGGCTACACCTTC
CASSISSVVRKTYGYTF
>many|TRBJ2-6|TRBV7-6|NA
TGTGCCAGCAGCTTAATCCCTGGGGCCAACGTCCTGACTTTC
CASSLIPGANVLTF
>many|TRBJ2-5|TRBV3-1|NA
TGTGCCAGCAGCAAGATCCGTCCCATTTCTTTCTCTGAGACCCAGTACTTC
CASSKIRPISFSETQYF
>many|TRBJ2-2|TRBV13|NA
TGTGCCAGCAGCTTAGAGGCTAGCTGGGACACCGGGGAGCTGTTTTTT
CASSLEASWDTGELFF
>many|TRBJ1-2|TRBV8-2|NA
TGTGGCAGTACGAGGTGTGATAGCCGAAAGACCTATGGCTACACCTTC
CGSTRCDSRKTYGYTF
>many|TRBJ1-2|TRBV12-3/TRBV12-4|NA
TGTGCCAGCAGTCCCCGTGGAGACTATGGCTACACCTTC
CASSPRGDYGYTF
>many|TRBJ2-7|TRBV28|TRBD2
TGTGCCAGCAGTTTGAGTACCGGGGGGGCCTACGAGCAGTACTTC
CASSLSTGGAYEQYF
>many|TRBJ1-1|TRBV3-1|NA
TGTGCCAGCAGCCAAGGCCGCAGCACTGAAGCTTTCTTT
CASSQGRSTEAFF
>many|TRBJ1-2|TRBV29-1|TRBD1
TGCAGCGTTGTTGACAGGGAATCGACGAGGGGCTACACCTTC
CSVVDRESTRGYTF
>NA|TRBJ2-2|TRBV6-5|NA
TGTGCCAGCAGTGATTGGCTCCGGAACACCGGGGAGCTGTTTTTT
CASSDWLRNTGELFF
>many|TRBJ2-2|TRBV27|NA
TGTGCCAGCATGGACTGGCCAAACACCGGGGAGCTGTTTTTT
CASMDWPNTGELFF
>many|TRBJ1-4|TRBV5-4|TRBD1
TGTGCCAGCAGTTCAAACAGGGGGCTTGACGAAAAACTGTTTTTT
CASSSNRGLDEKLFF
>many|TRBJ2-7|TRBV15|TRBD1
TGTGCCACCAGCGGTACCCAGACAGGGAGAGGCTCGGGGCAGTACTTC
CATSGTQTGRGSGQYF
>many|TRBJ1-2|TRBV14|NA
TGTGCCAGCAGCCAAGATCATGGAGGGGATGGGGACTATGGCTACACCTTC
CASSQDHGGDGDYGYTF
>many|TRBJ1-1|TRBV3-1|NA
TGTGCCAGCAGCGTAGTGGGTCCCATTTCAATTCGCACTGAAGCTTTCTTT
CASSVVGPISIRTEAFF
>many|TRBJ1-2|TRBV7-8|NA
TGTGCCAGCAGCGACCGGCAGTTTACCCGAAAGACCTATGGCTACACCTTC
CASSDRQFTRKTYGYTF
>many|TRBJ2-2|TRBV12-3/TRBV12-4|NA
TGTGCCAGCAGGCCAGGGGTTTCCGGGGAGCTGTTTTTT
CASRPGVSGELFF
>NA|TRBJ2-5|TRBV6-1|NA
TGTGCCAGCAGTGAAGGCATGTACCAGGTCTGGAAAAGCCAAGAGACCCAGTACTTC
CASSEGMYQVWKSQETQYF
>NA|TRBJ2-5|TRBV5-1|NA
TGCGCCAGCAGCTTCCATCAAGGGACCCAGTACTTC
CASSFHQGTQYF
>few|TRBJ1-2|TRBV6-6|TRBD1
TGTGCCAGCAGTTACCCTTCGACAGGGCTCAATCCGTATGGCTACACCTTC
CASSYPSTGLNPYGYTF
>NA|TRBJ2-1|TRBV6-2/TRBV6-3|NA
TGTGCCAGCAGTTACGTGTTCATCTACAATGAGCAGTTCTTC
CASSYVFIYNEQFF
>many|TRBJ1-2|TRBV11-2|NA
TGTGCCAGCAGCTCTGGGATCTATGGCTACACCTTC
CASSSGIYGYTF
>many|TRBJ2-7|TRBV7-8|TRBD1
TGTGCCAGCAGCTTAGAAGGGACAGCCTACGAGCAGTACTTC
CASSLEGTAYEQYF
>many|TRBJ2-3|TRBV6-5|NA
TGTGCCAGCAGTTATACGGCTAGCCATACGCAGTATTTT
CASSYTASHTQYF
>many|TRBJ1-1|TRBV12-3/TRBV12-4|TRBD1
TGTGCCAGCAGTCCTGAGCAGACAGGGTTGAACACTGAAGCTTTCTTT
CASSPEQTGLNTEAFF
>many|TRBJ2-1|TRBV5-1|TRBD1
TGTGCCAGCAGCTTGGGGGACAGCTACAATGAGCAGTTCTTC
CASSLGDSYNEQFF
>many|TRBJ2-7|TRBV20-1|NA
TGCAGTGCTAGAGATCCCCAGTCGAACTCCTACGAGCAGTACTTC
CSARDPQSNSYEQYF
>many|TRBJ1-2|TRBV11-2|NA
TGTGCCAGCAGCTCCCCTGTAACAAGCAGAAAGACCTATGGCTACACCTTC
CASSSPVTSRKTYGYTF
>many|TRBJ1-5|TRBV5-4|NA
TGTGCCAGCAGCATACAGGGTGCCAATCAGCCCCAGCATTTT
CASSIQGANQPQHF
>many|TRBJ1-2|TRBV5-6|NA
TGTGCCAGCGGGCGTTTCAATAGTCGAAAGACCTATGGCTACACCTTC
CASGRFNSRKTYGYTF
>NA|TRBJ1-5|TRBV12-3/TRBV12-4|NA
TGTGCCAGCAGTTTACAGGGGATAAGTCAGCCCCAGCATTTT
CASSLQGISQPQHF
>many|TRBJ1-3|TRBV20-1|NA
TGCAGTGCTAGAGGAAGCTCTGGAAACACCATATATTTT
CSARGSSGNTIYF
>many|TRBJ2-7|TRBV7-9|NA
TGTGCCAGCAGCTTAAGGCTGGACTACGAGCAGTACTTC
CASSLRLDYEQYF
>few|TRBJ1-1|TRBV30|NA
TGTGCCTGGAGGCAGAACACTGAAGCTTTCTTT
CAWRQNTEAFF
>NA|TRBJ1-1|TRBV6-5|TRBD1
TGTGCCAGCAGTTACCCGAACACCGGGACAGCTTTTATGAACACTGAAGCTTTCTTT
CASSYPNTGTAFMNTEAFF
>many|TRBJ1-1|TRBV7-2|NA
TGTGCCAGCAGCTTAGCGAGTGGGGCAGGACCATCTGAAGCTTTCTTT
CASSLASGAGPSEAFF
>many|TRBJ2-2|TRBV28|NA
TGTGCCAGCAGGCGGGGGCACACCGGGGAGCTGTTTTTT
CASRRGHTGELFF
>many|TRBJ1-2|TRBV8-2|NA
TGTGGCAGTTCCGCTGATGATAGCCGAAAGACCTATGGCTACACCTTC
CGSSADDSRKTYGYTF
>many|TRBJ1-5|TRBV4-2|NA
TGTGCCAGCAGCCAAGAAAGCACAAATAGCAATCAGCCCCAGCATTTT
CASSQESTNSNQPQHF
>NA|TRBJ2-7|TRBV10-2|NA
TGCGCCAGCGGTGAACAACGGGGAACGAACTACGAGCAGTACTTC
CASGEQRGTNYEQYF
>many|TRBJ1-2|TRBV11-3|NA
TGTGCCAGCAGCCCTCGAGTCGATCTCGGAAAGACCTATGGCTACACCTTC
CASSPRVDLGKTYGYTF
>many|TRBJ1-2|TRBV11-3|NA
TGTGCCAGCAGCGGTCGGTGCGATCTCGGAAAGACCTATGGCTACACCTTC
CASSGRCDLGKTYGYTF
>few|TRBJ1-1|TRBV3-1|NA
TGTGCCAGCAGCATTCATAGTCCCATTTCAATTCGCACTGAAGCTTTCTTT
CASSIHSPISIRTEAFF
>many|TRBJ2-7|TRBV4-1|NA
TGCGCCAGCAGCCAAGTAGCGACGGGTACCTACGAGCAGTACTTC
CASSQVATGTYEQYF
>many|TRBJ2-7|TRBV18|NA
TGTGCCAGCTCACCGCAGACTGCTTACGAGCAGTACTTC
CASSPQTAYEQYF
>once|TRBJ2-7|TRBV30|NA
TGTGCCTGGGGCCACCAGGGGAGGCAGTACTTC
CAWGHQGRQYF
>many|TRBJ1-2|TRBV5-5|NA
TGTGCCAGCGTCTATTTTGTCTCGCGAAAGACCTATGGCTACACCTTC
CASVYFVSRKTYGYTF
>many|TRBJ2-7|TRBV15|NA
TGTGCCACCAGCCAGGGGTCTGTGGTTATCACCGAGCAGTACTTC
CATSQGSVVITEQYF
>many|TRBJ1-2|TRBV6-4|NA
TGTGCCAGCAGTAGGGTAATCTCACACGGAAAGACCTATGGCTACACCTTC
CASSRVISHGKTYGYTF
>many|TRBJ1-2|TRBV7-6|NA
TGTGCCAGCAGCGCCACTTTTGAATCTCGAAAGACCTATGGCTACACCTTC
CASSATFESRKTYGYTF
>many|TRBJ1-2|TRBV6-5|NA
TGTGCCAGCAGTTTTGGGAGGGAATGTAGAAAGACCTATGGCTACACCTTC
CASSFGRECRKTYGYTF
>many|TRBJ2-5|TRBV5-4|TRBD1
TGTGCCAGCAGCTGGGCAGGGGGAGAGACCCAGTACTTC
CASSWAGGETQYF
>many|TRBJ1-2|TRBV5-4|NA
TGTGCCAGCTGGAGATGCGTACCAGGAAAGACCTATGGCTACACCTTC
CASWRCVPGKTYGYTF
>few|TRBJ2-1|TRBV30|TRBD2
TGTGCCTGGGGGGGACTAGCGGCTCTCAATGAGCAGTTCTTC
CAWGGLAALNEQFF
>many|TRBJ1-4|TRBV3-1|NA
TGTGCCAGCAGCCAAGATCTCAAGGGGAGGGTAACTAATGAAAAACTGTTTTTT
CASSQDLKGRVTNEKLFF